Shown below are 18 T cell receptor beta chains from a single sample sequenced in a study of OX40 agonist ivuxolimab in advanced cancers. The protocol was immunoSEQ multiplex PCR, while the TCRdb copy is restricted to in-frame clones and leaves out a portion. Seen here are 75,000 to 100,000 clones, roughly 80% observed once, and the top ten hold around 5%. The sample here was CD4+ or CD8+ T cells sorted from blood, taken in a trial of the OX40 agonist ivuxolimab. The source is an adult with an advanced solid tumor such as melanoma, head and neck, liver or kidney cancer.

This chain joins TRBV4-1 and TRBJ1-2; D ambiguous. Trimming shortened V by 0 bases and J by 0 bases, and 11 bases separated the two germline ends. Germline lookup yields CDR1 MGHRA and CDR2 YSYEKL. CDR3 length equals 16 residues. The CDR3 DNA reads TGCGCCAGCAGCCAAGAGGTGGGGAGAGCTAACTATGGCTACACCTTC. This gives the protein CASSQEVGRANYGYTF.

Only one count was recorded for this clone. The chain recombines TRBV7-8 with TRBJ1-1; D unresolved. Trimming removed 2 bases at V and 5 bases at J, with 6 bases between. This CDR3 contains 12 residues. Germline V gene lookup returns CDR1 SGHVS and CDR2 FQNEAQ. As DNA, the CDR3 is TGTGCCAGCAGCTTATGGGGAACTGAAGCTTTCTTT. It yields the protein CASSLWGTEAFF.

The rearrangement uses TRBV4-2 and TRBJ2-5; maybe TRBD2 (7 bases). Trimming stripped 1 base from V and 2 bases from J, with 17 bases between. The germline V gene has CDR1 LGHNA and CDR2 YNFKEQ. The CDR3 has 17 amino acids. The CDR3 here is CASSQAGGPYTQETQYF. CDR3 DNA sequence: TGTGCCAGCAGCCAAGCGGGGGGCCCTTACACTCAAGAGACCCAGTACTTC.

This clone showed up just a few times. The chain uses TRBV4-1 and TRBJ2-7, with D perhaps assigned TRBD1 or TRBD2 (5 bases each). Between the trimmed V and J ends, which lost 4 bases and 2 bases, there was a span of 12 bases. Per the germline V gene, CDR1 is MGHRA and CDR2 is YSYEKL. The CDR3 loop spans 14 amino acids. The CDR3: CASSPGTEPYEQYF. CDR3 sequence (DNA): TGCGCCAGCAGCCCGGGGACGGAACCCTACGAGCAGTACTTC.

This clone was seen only once. The V and J genes are TRBV7-9 and TRBJ2-5; D is ambiguous. Germline V lookup: CDR1 SEHNR, CDR2 FQNEAQ (reference sequence). The CDR3 extends over 15 amino acids. The germline V and J ends were trimmed by 5 bases and 1 base, with 14 bases remaining between them. The CDR3 spells CASSPGQSAQETQYF. In DNA form, the CDR3 reads TGTGCCAGCAGCCCCGGGCAGAGTGCCCAAGAGACCCAGTACTTC.

The J gene is TRBJ2-1, the V gene TRBV7-3; TRBD2 matches at 8 bases. CDR1 SGHTA and CDR2 FQGTGA come from the germline V gene. Trimming at V came to 5 bases and at J to 10 bases, leaving 4 bases not matched to a gene. The CDR3 sequence is 12 residues long. DNA of the CDR3: TGTGCCAGCAGCCCGGGGGGGAAGGAGCAGTTCTTC. This sequence encodes CASSPGGKEQFF.

This clone was counted once. V gene TRBV7-8 combines with J gene TRBJ2-2; tentatively, D is TRBD1 (5 bases). CDR3 length: 15 residues. CDR1 is SGHVS, CDR2 FQNEAQ, per germline. Between the trimmed V and J ends, which lost 5 bases and 2 bases, there was a span of 12 bases. The CDR3 DNA is TGTGCCAGCAGCCCCCGGACACTCAACACCGGGGAGCTGTTTTTT. Its protein is CASSPRTLNTGELFF.

This chain uses TRBV7-9 with TRBJ2-2; 7 nucleotides align to TRBD2. The V and J ends lost 4 bases and 4 bases, in that order; junction bases with no gene match: 15. Germline CDR1 and CDR2: SEHNR and FQNEAQ (reference sequence). CDR3 length equals 18 residues. The CDR3 DNA reads as TGTGCCAGCAGCTCCTTAGCGGGCCCCGGAGGCGGCACCGGGGAGCTGTTTTTT. As protein: CASSSLAGPGGGTGELFF.

As concerns this clone: One end of the junction does not line up with germline, which may come from a read error. The chain is built from TRBV11-1 and TRBJ2-1; D is undetermined. The CDR3 runs to 12 residues. Germline-derived CDR1 and CDR2 are SGHAT and FQDESV (reference sequence). CDR3 residues: CASSYSHNEQFF. DNA of the CDR3: TGTGCCAGCAGCTACTCCCACAATGAGCAGTTCTTC.

The V and J genes are TRBV7-2 and TRBJ2-7; 9 positions agree with TRBD2. The trim removed 5 bases at V and 2 bases at J, leaving 4 bases unmatched. This CDR3 comprises 14 residues. Germline-derived CDR1 and CDR2 are SGHTA and FQGNSA. As DNA, the CDR3 is TGTGCCAGCAGCCAAATAGCGGGAGCCTACGAGCAGTACTTC. Its protein product is CASSQIAGAYEQYF.

Only one count was recorded for this clone. This chain joins TRBV1 and TRBJ2-7. TRBV1 is annotated as a pseudogene. There are 13 residues in the CDR3. The CDR3 coding sequence is TGCACCAGCAGCCCCCGGAAGGTCTACGAGCAGTACTTC. Translation: CTSSPRKVYEQYF.

J is TRBJ1-2 and V is TRBV10-1; D call uncertain. Trimming stripped 4 bases from V and 7 bases from J, with 13 bases between. This CDR3 has 13 residues. The germline V gene has CDR1 WNHNN and CDR2 SYGVQD (reference sequence). CDR3: CASSASGYSGYTF. CDR3 sequence (DNA): TGCGCCAGCAGTGCGTCGGGGTATAGTGGCTACACCTTC.

The rearrangement uses TRBV28 and TRBJ2-1; D ambiguous. V was trimmed by 5 bases and J by 4 bases, leaving 3 bases between them. Germline V lookup: CDR1 MDHEN, CDR2 SYDVKM. This CDR3 has 11 residues. The CDR3 coding sequence is TGTGCCAGCAGTCTTTACAATGAGCAGTTCTTC. It specifies CASSLYNEQFF.

This clone was counted between two and nine times. V and J are TRBV29-1 and TRBJ1-1; the D is unclear. V shed 1 base and J shed 7 bases, with 13 bases lying between them. The CDR3 has 13 amino acids. Germline assignment: CDR1 SQVTM and CDR2 ANQGSEA. The CDR3 region is CSVEAGGGLEAFF. The DNA for the CDR3 is TGCAGCGTTGAAGCCGGTGGAGGACTTGAAGCTTTCTTT.

The chain couples TRBV29-1 to TRBJ2-3; D may be TRBD2 (6 bases). V gave up 3 bases and J gave up 1 base, with 14 bases separating them. Germline V lookup: CDR1 SQVTM, CDR2 ANQGSEA. The CDR3 is 15 residues long. The CDR3 DNA follows: TGCAGCGTTGAGGGGGGTCCTCAAGGCACAGATACGCAGTATTTT. It translates to CSVEGGPQGTDTQYF.

The rearrangement joins TRBV5-1 to TRBJ2-3, with 9 positions matching TRBD1. V lost 4 bases and J lost 6; bases outside the gene matches: 9. The CDR3 is 15 amino acids. The V gene's germline CDR1 is SGHRS and CDR2 YFSETQ. CDR3 nucleotide sequence: TGCGCCAGCAGCCAGGGACAGGGCTCACCGGATACGCAGTATTTT. Its translation is CASSQGQGSPDTQYF.

The CDR3: CAISTGRGQETQYF. Written as DNA, the CDR3 is TGTGCCATCAGTACGGGACGGGGACAAGAGACCCAGTACTTC. The chain joins TRBV10-3 to TRBJ2-5; either TRBD1 or TRBD2 may fit D (5 bases each). Germline assignment: CDR1 ENHRY and CDR2 SYGVKD. This CDR3 is built from 14 residues. V was cut by 5 bases and J by 2 bases, with 12 bases left in between.

This clone was picked up a small number of times. This chain uses TRBV19 with TRBJ2-7; either TRBD1 or TRBD2 may fit D (7 bases each). Trimming shortened V by 3 bases and J by 4 bases, and 13 bases separated the two germline ends. CDR3 length: 14 residues. The V gene's germline CDR1 is LNHDA and CDR2 SQIVND (reference sequence). This CDR3 is CASSIGTAGYEQYF. CDR3 nucleotides: TGTGCCAGTAGTATCGGGACAGCGGGATACGAGCAGTACTTC.